Given below is one TCR beta chain in context. This specimen comes from a study of CD8 T cells in Susac syndrome. TCR beta sequencing was performed on blood CD8+ and CD4+ T cells. The multiple sclerosis controls comprised treatment-naive patients whose relapsing-remitting disease was stable or active. The TEMRA cells underwent FACS enrichment, while the CD8+ and CD4+ T cells underwent negative isolation. With random hexamers, about 0.5 to 1 ug RNA was reverse transcribed. Amplification of TCR beta CDR3 across 54 Vbeta and 13 Jbeta was performed with immunoSEQ multiplex PCR. Via MiXCR, TCRdb re-called the immunoSEQ multiplex PCR reads, giving one row per CDR3 protein. The data contain 250,000 to 300,000 distinct CDR3 sequences, approximately 90% of them singletons. This sequence was found in a human donor with multiple sclerosis. The specimen sequenced was CD8+ T cells from PBMCs.

DNA of the CDR3: TGTGCCAGCAGTGAGACTCCCTCGGGGGCCAACGTCCTGACTTTC. Its translation is CASSETPSGANVLTF. The chain is built from TRBV2 and TRBJ2-6; D is uncertain. Germline values: CDR1 SNHLY, CDR2 FYNNEI. Trimming cost V 3 bases and J 4 bases, with 10 bases left between them. The CDR3 totals 15 residues.